This TCR beta chain was recovered during a study of human T cells and chemical hapten exposure. This clonotype was detected many times. TCRdb independently ran MiXCR on the RACE reads; one entry per CDR3 protein. The repertoire holds over 75,000 distinct CDR3 sequences, with about 11% as singletons. The time point: patch test 3, about 24 weeks after DPC sensitization. The treatment was: therapeutic diphenylcyclopropenone sensitization with weekly scalp DPC. This CDR3 is built from 14 residues. CDR1 is SGHNT and CDR2 is YYREEE in the germline V gene (reference sequence). Trimming stripped 4 bases from V and 0 bases from J, with 10 bases between.

The rearrangement uses TRBV5-4 and TRBJ1-1; D may be TRBD1 (6 bases). This material consisted of whole blood, taken in connection with sensitization to the hapten diphenylcyclopropenone (DPC). The receptor comes from a woman in her 30s with alopecia areata. Some clones in this sample may be carry-over from other donors' samples. The CDR3 nucleotides are TGTGCCAGCAGCCCGGACAGCCTGAACACTGAAGCTTTCTTT. Translated, it gives CASSPDSLNTEAFF.